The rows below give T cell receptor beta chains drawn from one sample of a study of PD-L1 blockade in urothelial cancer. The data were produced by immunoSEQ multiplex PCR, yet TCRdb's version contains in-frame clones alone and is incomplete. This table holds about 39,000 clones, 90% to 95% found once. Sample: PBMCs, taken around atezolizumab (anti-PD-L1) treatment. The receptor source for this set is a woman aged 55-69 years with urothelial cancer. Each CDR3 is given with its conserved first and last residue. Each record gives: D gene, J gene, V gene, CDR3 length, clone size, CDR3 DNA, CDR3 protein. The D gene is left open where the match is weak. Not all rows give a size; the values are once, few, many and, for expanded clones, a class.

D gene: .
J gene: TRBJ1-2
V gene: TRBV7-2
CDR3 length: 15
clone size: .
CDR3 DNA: TGTGCCAGCAGGGGGAGGCGGGGGGCAATGGATGGCTACACCTTC
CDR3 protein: CASRGRRGAMDGYTF

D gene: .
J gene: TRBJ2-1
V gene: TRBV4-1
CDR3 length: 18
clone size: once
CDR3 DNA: TGCGCCAGCAGCCAACCCTTCGCGGGAAGAGGGATCTACAATGAGCAGTTCTTC
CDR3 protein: CASSQPFAGRGIYNEQFF

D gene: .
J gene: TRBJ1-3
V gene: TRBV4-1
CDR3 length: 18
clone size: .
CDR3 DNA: TGCGCCAGCAGCCAAGATCTTTACAGGCCAGGCTCTGGAAACACCATATATTTT
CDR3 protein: CASSQDLYRPGSGNTIYF

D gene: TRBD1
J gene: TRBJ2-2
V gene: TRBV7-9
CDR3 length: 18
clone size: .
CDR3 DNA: TGTGCCAGCAGCCCTACCCGGGGTACAGGGGCCAACACCGGGGAGCTGTTTTTT
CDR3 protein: CASSPTRGTGANTGELFF

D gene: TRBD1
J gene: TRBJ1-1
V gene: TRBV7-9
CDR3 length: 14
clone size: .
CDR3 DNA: TGTGCCAGCAGCTTGACAGGGGAGAGAGCTGAAGCTTTCTTT
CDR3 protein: CASSLTGERAEAFF

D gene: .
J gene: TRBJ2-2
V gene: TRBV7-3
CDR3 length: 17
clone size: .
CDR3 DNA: TGTGCCAGCAGCTTAAGATTGGGCGGGGTGGGCGCCGGGGAGCTGTTTTTT
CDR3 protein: CASSLRLGGVGAGELFF

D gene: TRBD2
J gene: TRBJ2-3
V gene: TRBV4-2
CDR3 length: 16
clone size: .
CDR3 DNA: TGTGCCAGCAGCCCCCAGACTAGCGGGAGGACAGATACGCAGTATTTT
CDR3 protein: CASSPQTSGRTDTQYF

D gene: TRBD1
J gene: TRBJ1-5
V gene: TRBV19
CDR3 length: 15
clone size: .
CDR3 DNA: TGTGCCAGTAGTACCGAGGACAGGGTGAATCAGCCCCAGCATTTT
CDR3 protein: CASSTEDRVNQPQHF

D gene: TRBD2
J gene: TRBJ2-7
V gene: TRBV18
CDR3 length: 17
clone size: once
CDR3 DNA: TGTGCCAGCTCCGACCGACTAGCGGGAGTCCGGTCCTACGAGCAGTACTTC
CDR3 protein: CASSDRLAGVRSYEQYF

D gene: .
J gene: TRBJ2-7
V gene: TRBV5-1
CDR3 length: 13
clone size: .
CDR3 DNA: TGCGCCAGCAGCTTCTCAGGGGCATACGAGCAGTACTTC
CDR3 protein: CASSFSGAYEQYF

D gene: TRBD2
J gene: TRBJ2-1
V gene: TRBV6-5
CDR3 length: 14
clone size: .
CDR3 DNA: TGTGCCAGCAGCCCTAGACTAGCGGGCAATGAGCAGTTCTTC
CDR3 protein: CASSPRLAGNEQFF